These T cell receptor beta chains were read from a single sample in a study of blood T cell repertoires in COVID-19. The method was immunoSEQ multiplex PCR; TCRdb's version includes in-frame clones alone and lacks a portion of them. The sample has about 200,000 clones, about 93% seen once. Sequenced input: peripheral blood. These receptors were taken from a man younger than 40 with COVID-19, enrolled during active disease. Both conserved end residues are part of each CDR3. D genes are given only for firm matches. Size is omitted from some rows. Given values are once, few, many or a class for expanded clones.

TRBV28	TRBJ1-3	-	TRBD1	CASRESGTVSRNTIYF	TGTGCCAGCAGAGAATCCGGGACAGTGAGTAGAAACACCATATATTTT
TRBV2	TRBJ1-6	-	-	CASSERRVGNSPLHF	TGTGCCAGCAGTGAACGCAGGGTGGGTAATTCACCCCTCCACTTT
TRBV2	TRBJ1-5	once	-	CASSKTEKGQPQHF	TGTGCCAGCAGTAAGACAGAGAAGGGTCAGCCCCAGCATTTT
TRBV5-1	TRBJ1-2	-	-	CASGEQDSGYTF	TGCGCCAGCGGGGAACAGGATTCTGGCTACACCTTC
TRBV2	TRBJ1-5	-	-	CASSDVSQPQHF	TGTGCCAGCAGTGACGTGTCTCAGCCCCAGCATTTT
TRBV30	TRBJ2-4	-	TRBD2	CAWSSRTSGGAGNIQYF	TGTGCCTGGAGTTCCCGGACTAGCGGGGGGGCGGGAAACATTCAGTACTTC
TRBV25-1	TRBJ1-2	-	TRBD1	CASSPFTGAYGYTF	TGTGCCAGCAGTCCATTCACAGGGGCCTATGGCTACACCTTC
TRBV7-9	TRBJ1-6	-	TRBD1	CASSFWTGLNSPLHF	TGTGCCAGCAGCTTTTGGACAGGACTTAATTCACCCCTCCACTTT
TRBV5-4	TRBJ2-1	-	TRBD2	CASSSLAGGNNEQFF	TGTGCCAGCAGTAGTTTAGCGGGGGGAAACAATGAGCAGTTCTTC
TRBV6-5	TRBJ1-5	-	-	CASTGGGGSNQPQHF	TGTGCCAGCACGGGGGGTGGGGGGAGCAATCAGCCCCAGCATTTT
TRBV6-2/TRBV6-3	TRBJ1-5	-	-	CASSPPGQPQHF	TGTGCCAGCAGTCCCCCAGGACAGCCCCAGCATTTT
TRBV27	TRBJ2-7	-	TRBD1	CASSFPRQGIYEQYF	TGTGCCAGCAGTTTTCCCAGACAGGGGATCTACGAGCAGTACTTC
TRBV12-5	TRBJ1-2	once	TRBD1	CASGLLLSGGSGYTF	TGTGCTAGTGGTTTGCTCCTATCAGGGGGTTCTGGCTACACCTTC
TRBV3-1/TRBV3-2	TRBJ1-2	few	TRBD1	CASSPRTGLDYGYTF	TGTGCCAGCAGCCCACGGACAGGGCTCGACTATGGCTACACCTTC
TRBV18	TRBJ1-3	once	-	CASSPEQVPGNTIYF	TGTGCCAGCTCACCGGAACAGGTACCAGGAAACACCATATATTTT
TRBV11-2	TRBJ1-6	-	TRBD1	CASSSTGGINALHF	TGTGCCAGCAGCTCGACAGGGGGAATCAACGCCCTCCACTTT
TRBV5-1	TRBJ1-4	-	TRBD1	CADLGTVNEKLFF	TGCGCCGATCTGGGGACAGTTAATGAAAAACTGTTTTTT
TRBV5-6	TRBJ1-5	-	-	CASRTAADQPQHF	TGTGCCAGCAGGACGGCGGCAGATCAGCCCCAGCATTTT
TRBV28	TRBJ1-1	-	-	CASSSPGNLEAFF	TGTGCCAGCAGTTCCCCAGGGAACCTTGAAGCTTTCTTT
TRBV5-6	TRBJ1-6	-	-	CASSPQGNSPLHF	TGTGCCAGCAGCCCTCAGGGGAATTCACCCCTCCACTTT
TRBV9	TRBJ1-5	-	-	CASSPGHNNQPQHF	TGTGCCAGCAGCCCGGGACACAACAATCAGCCCCAGCATTTT
TRBV30	TRBJ2-5	-	-	CAWSVALAKTQYF	TGTGCCTGGAGTGTGGCGTTAGCGAAGACCCAGTACTTC
TRBV19	TRBJ2-1	-	TRBD1	CASSARTGTGWYNEQFF	TGTGCCAGTAGCGCTCGAACCGGGACAGGGTGGTACAATGAGCAGTTCTTC
TRBV10-1	TRBJ1-2	once	-	CASSELRTAGYTF	TGCGCCAGCAGTGAGTTAAGGACAGCTGGCTACACCTTC
TRBV27	TRBJ1-5	-	-	CASSLSGVQPQHF	TGTGCCAGCAGTTTATCAGGGGTTCAGCCCCAGCATTTT
TRBV11-2	TRBJ1-1	-	-	CASSLGGSDIAF	TGTGCCAGCAGCTTGGGAGGGTCCGACATTGCTTTT
TRBV21-1	TRBJ1-2	-	-	CASSRAGPTNYGYTF	TGTGCCAGCAGCAGGGCGGGACCGACCAACTATGGCTACACCTTC
TRBV6-5	TRBJ1-5	-	-	CASRGDFNQPQHF	TGTGCCAGCAGAGGGGACTTTAATCAGCCCCAGCATTTT
TRBV7-2	TRBJ1-2	-	-	CASSPDGSNGYTF	TGTGCCAGCAGCCCAGACGGGTCCAATGGCTACACCTTC
TRBV9	TRBJ1-4	-	TRBD1	CASSAGTGFELFF	TGTGCCAGCAGCGCCGGGACAGGGTTCGAACTGTTTTTT
TRBV2	TRBJ2-1	few	TRBD1	CASRMDRGEGEQFF	TGTGCCAGCAGGATGGACAGGGGGGAGGGTGAGCAGTTCTTC
TRBV5-1	TRBJ1-4	-	-	CASSPSVGGLELFF	TGCGCCAGCAGCCCCTCGGTCGGGGGGCTGGAACTGTTTTTT